These 17 T cell receptor beta chains originate from one sample sequenced in a study of cytomegalovirus exposure and HLA in healthy donors. Researchers ran the PCR with 60 Vbeta and 13 Jbeta primers. TCRdb's copy holds only in-frame clones and misses some; the assay was immunoSEQ multiplex PCR. Of about 76,000 clones detected, just over 70% appear once; the ten largest clones hold 4.9%. The specimen sequenced was PBMCs. The source is a man in his sixties in good health and CMV-seropositive.

V and J are TRBV9 and TRBJ1-2, with 7 bases aligning to TRBD1. Germline V CDR1 and CDR2: SGDLS, YYNGEE. The CDR3 consists of 15 residues. After removal of 4 bases from V and 2 bases from J, the junction contained 8 bases not matched to a gene. CDR3 sequence: CASSPRQGLNYGYTF. Written as DNA, the CDR3 is TGTGCCAGCAGCCCGCGACAGGGCCTAAACTATGGCTACACCTTC.

The V gene is TRBV11-2, the J gene TRBJ2-7; TRBD1 matches at 9 bases. J lost 2 bases, V lost 0 bases, and 8 bases had no gene match. Germline V gives CDR1 SGHAT, CDR2 FQNNGV. This CDR3 has 17 amino acids. The CDR3 DNA sequence: TGTGCCAGCAGCTTAGATCCTGGGACAGGGTGGCCCTACGAGCAGTACTTC. Translated: CASSLDPGTGWPYEQYF.

This clone turned up a few times. The chain has TRBV29-1 and TRBJ1-2; perhaps TRBD1 as D (6 bases). V was pared by 7 bases and J by 5 bases, with 14 bases between. CDR1 is SQVTM and CDR2 is ANQGSEA in the germline V gene. The length of the CDR3 is 12 residues. The CDR3 loop is CSGGGDSYGYTF. DNA of the CDR3: TGCAGCGGAGGGGGTGACAGTTATGGCTACACCTTC.

This chain uses TRBV9 with TRBJ1-2; tentatively, D is TRBD1 (6 bases). V lost 0 bases, J lost 0 bases, and 12 bases lay in between. CDR3 length: 16 residues. CDR1 and CDR2 (germline): SGDLS, YYNGEE. The CDR3 DNA follows: TGTGCCAGCAGCGTAGGAGACAGGAATTCTAACTATGGCTACACCTTC. Translation: CASSVGDRNSNYGYTF.

This rearrangement joins TRBV14 to TRBJ2-1, with 10 bases that match TRBD1. This CDR3 is 16 amino acids long. CDR1 and CDR2 (germline): SGHDN, FVKESK. V shed 8 bases and J 6 bases; nucleotides not matched to a gene: 13. DNA of the CDR3: TGTGCCAGCTCCCCTTTCGGGACAGGGGTTTCCAATGAGCAGTTCTTC. Its protein is CASSPFGTGVSNEQFF. Supplemented by reference TRBV14 and TRBJ2-1, the full variable domain reads EAGVTQFPSHSVIEKGQTVTLRCDPISGHDNLYWYRRVMGKEIKFLLHFVKESKQDESGMPNNRFLAERTGGTYSTLKVQPAELEDSGVYFCASSPFGTGVSNEQFFGPGTRLTVL.

The rearrangement uses TRBV7-9 and TRBJ1-4; no reliable D call. The CDR3 is made up of 10 amino acids. Germline V lookup: CDR1 SEHNR, CDR2 FQNEAQ (reference sequence). CDR3 residues: CSISDEKLFF. The CDR3 DNA is TGTTCCATCTCGGATGAAAAACTGTTTTTT.

The chain is built from TRBV28 and TRBJ1-5; the match to TRBD1 covers 7 bases. The CDR3 length is 14 residues. Germline V gives CDR1 MDHEN, CDR2 SYDVKM. V trimming: 6 bases; J trimming: 5 bases; junction bases outside the gene matches: 7. The CDR3: CASSPGQSYQPQHF. The CDR3 nucleotides are TGTGCCAGCAGCCCGGGACAGTCTTATCAGCCCCAGCATTTT.

The chain links TRBV28 to TRBJ1-3; maybe TRBD1 (6 bases). The CDR3 extends over 15 amino acids. Looked up from germline, CDR1 is MDHEN and CDR2 is SYDVKM. The germline V and J ends were trimmed by 6 bases and 3 bases, with 15 bases remaining between them. The CDR3 here is CASRSPGVGGNTIYF. CDR3 sequence (DNA): TGTGCCAGCAGGTCTCCAGGGGTAGGTGGAAACACCATATATTTT.

This sequence joins TRBV28 and TRBJ2-7, with 9 bases matching TRBD1. From germline, CDR1 is MDHEN and CDR2 SYDVKM. The junction had 5 bases not matched to a gene; V was cut back by 3 bases and J by 5 bases. The CDR3 contains 14 residues. In nucleotides, the CDR3 is TGTGCCAGCAGTTTCTTACAGGGGGCCCACGAGCAGTACTTC. Its protein is CASSFLQGAHEQYF.

The chain couples TRBV6-6 to TRBJ2-5, with a possible D match to TRBD2 (5 bases). Trimming removed 0 bases from V and 5 bases from J, with 10 bases in between. The germline CDR1 and CDR2 sequences are MNHNY and SVGAGI (reference sequence). This CDR3 contains 14 residues. CDR3: CASSYSRPGETQYF. In DNA, the CDR3 is TGTGCCAGCAGTTACTCGAGACCGGGGGAGACCCAGTACTTC.

V usage is TRBV12-5 and J usage is TRBJ1-5; possible D gene TRBD1, 6 bases. CDR1 LGHNT and CDR2 FRNRAP come from the germline V gene. This CDR3 contains 14 residues. V dropped 5 bases and J dropped 5 bases, with 13 bases sitting between them. Written as DNA, the CDR3 is TGTGCTAGTGGTCCCGGACAGAGTCATCAGCCCCAGCATTTT. Translating it yields CASGPGQSHQPQHF. Together with reference TRBV12-5 and TRBJ1-5, the CDR3 gives the full variable domain: DARVTQTPRHKVTEMGQEVTMRCQPILGHNTVFWYRQTMMQGLELLAYFRNRAPLDDSGMPKDRFSAEMPDATLATLKIQPSEPRDSAVYFCASGPGQSHQPQHFGDGTRLSIL.

The rearrangement joins TRBV10-3 to TRBJ2-5, with TRBD1 as a possible D gene (5 bases). Germline V CDR1 and CDR2: ENHRY, SYGVKD. The V gene lost 5 bases and the J gene lost 2 bases, with 12 bases spanning the gap. The CDR3 consists of 14 residues. CDR3 loop: CAISPIGQQETQYF. The CDR3, as DNA: TGTGCCATCAGTCCCATTGGACAACAAGAGACCCAGTACTTC.

This clone was recorded a few times. V and J are TRBV4-3 and TRBJ2-5, with 12 bases identical to TRBD2. The germline gives CDR1 LGHNA, CDR2 YSLEER. The junction had 7 bases not matched to a gene; V was cut back by 0 bases and J by 5 bases. The CDR3 extends over 17 amino acids. CDR3 coding DNA: TGCGCCAGCAGCCAAGATCCTAGCGGGGGGGCCACGGAGACCCAGTACTTC. Its protein is CASSQDPSGGATETQYF.

The chain employs TRBV4-2 and TRBJ2-3, with TRBD2 as a possible D gene (6 bases). Trimming left V 4 bases short and J 3 bases short, with 11 bases between. Germline V CDR1 and CDR2: LGHNA, YNFKEQ. The CDR3 is 14 residues long. CDR3 sequence (DNA): TGTGCCAGCAGCCTGAGCGGGTATACAGATACGCAGTATTTT. Its protein is CASSLSGYTDTQYF.

This chain joins TRBV6-6 and TRBJ2-1, with D tentatively TRBD2 (6 bases). V lost 5 bases and J 6 bases, leaving 17 bases between the germline ends. Germline loops: CDR1 MNHNY, CDR2 SVGAGI (reference sequence). The CDR3 is 15 amino acids. CDR3 DNA sequence: TGTGCCAGCAGTAGCGCCGGGAGCGCGGTCAATGAGCAGTTCTTC. It specifies CASSSAGSAVNEQFF.

This clone has a handful of counts. The chain links TRBV5-1 to TRBJ2-7; a weak D match, TRBD2 (6 bases). V was trimmed by 0 bases and J by 3 bases, leaving 10 bases between them. The CDR3 sequence is 14 residues long. Looked up from germline, CDR1 is SGHRS and CDR2 is YFSETQ. CDR3: CASSLARLVYEQYF. The CDR3 DNA is TGCGCCAGCAGCTTGGCCAGACTAGTCTACGAGCAGTACTTC.

The chain carries TRBV7-2 and TRBJ2-1; D possibly corresponds to TRBD1 (6 bases). The V and J ends lost 2 bases and 0 bases respectively, with 8 bases between them. The germline V gene encodes CDR1 SGHTA and CDR2 FQGNSA. The CDR3 spans 15 residues. DNA for the CDR3: TGTGCCAGCAGCTTATCAGGGGACTCCTACAATGAGCAGTTCTTC. Its translation is CASSLSGDSYNEQFF.